This T cell receptor (beta chain) was identified in a study of immune characterization of retroperitoneal liposarcoma. TCRdb processed the PCR reads anew with MiXCR; each CDR3 protein has one entry. The sample records roughly 20,000 distinct CDR3 sequences, around two fifths being singletons. Sequenced: blood. The clonotype was recovered from a male donor with retroperitoneal liposarcoma.

CDR3 sequence: CASSLRRVNYGYTF. The DNA for the CDR3 is TGTGCCAGCAGTTTACGGAGGGTAAACTATGGCTACACCTTC. J is TRBJ1-2 and V is TRBV12-3 or TRBV12-4; the D is unclear. V lost 2 bases and J lost 2, with 9 bases in between. This CDR3 has 14 residues.